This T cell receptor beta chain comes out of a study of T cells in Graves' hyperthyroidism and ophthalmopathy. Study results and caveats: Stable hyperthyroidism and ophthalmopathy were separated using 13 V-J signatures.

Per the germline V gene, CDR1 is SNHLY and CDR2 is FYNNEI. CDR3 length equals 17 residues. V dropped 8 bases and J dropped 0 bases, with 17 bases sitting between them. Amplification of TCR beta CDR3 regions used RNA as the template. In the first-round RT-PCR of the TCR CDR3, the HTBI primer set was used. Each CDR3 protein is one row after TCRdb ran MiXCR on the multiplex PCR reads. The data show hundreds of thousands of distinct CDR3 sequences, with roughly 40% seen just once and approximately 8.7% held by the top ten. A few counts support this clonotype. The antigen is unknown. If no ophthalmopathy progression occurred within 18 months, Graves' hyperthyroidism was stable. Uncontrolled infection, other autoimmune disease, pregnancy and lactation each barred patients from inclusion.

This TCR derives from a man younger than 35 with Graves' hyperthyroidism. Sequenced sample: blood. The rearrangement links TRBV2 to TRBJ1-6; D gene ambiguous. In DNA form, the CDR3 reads TGTGCCAGCGGCTTGAGGGTCAGGAGCTCCTATAATTCACCCCTCCACTTT. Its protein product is CASGLRVRSSYNSPLHF. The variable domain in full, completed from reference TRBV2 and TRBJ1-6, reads EPEVTQTPSHQVTQMGQEVILRCVPISNHLYFYWYRQILGQKVEFLVSFYNNEISEKSEIFDDQFSVERPDGSNFTLKIRSTKLEDSAMYFCASGLRVRSSYNSPLHFGNGTRLTVT.